These T cell receptor beta chains were read from a single sample in a study of cytomegalovirus exposure and HLA in healthy donors. Sequenced by immunoSEQ multiplex PCR; TCRdb stores in-frame clones only, minus some. The sample has 200,000 to 250,000 clones; 70% to 85% are singletons. Sequencing used PBMCs. The source of these receptors is a male donor in good health and CMV-seronegative. Each CDR3 is given with its conserved first and last residue. The order of the fields is D gene, clone size, V gene, J gene, CDR3 length, CDR3 protein, CDR3 DNA. D genes are given only for firm matches. The size entry is marked missing in some rows and otherwise reads once, few, many or a size class.

-	-	TRBV11-2	TRBJ2-5	14	CASSLGAREETQYF	TGTGCCAGCAGCTTAGGGGCACGCGAAGAGACCCAGTACTTC
-	-	TRBV4-1	TRBJ2-4	17	CASSQDSGAIAKNIQYF	TGCGCCAGCAGCCAAGATTCAGGGGCCATAGCCAAAAACATTCAGTACTTC
-	-	TRBV27	TRBJ2-1	14	CASRRVRSYNEQFF	TGTGCCAGCAGACGGGTAAGATCCTACAATGAGCAGTTCTTC
TRBD2	-	TRBV14	TRBJ2-7	15	CASSQDLAGGYEQYF	TGTGCCAGCAGCCAAGATTTAGCGGGAGGCTACGAGCAGTACTTC
TRBD1	-	TRBV19	TRBJ2-7	15	CASSIVGTGGSEQYF	TGTGCCAGTAGTATCGTCGGGACAGGGGGCAGCGAGCAGTACTTC
TRBD1	-	TRBV18	TRBJ2-7	14	CASSPGQNSGGQYF	TGTGCCAGCTCACCGGGACAGAACTCAGGGGGGCAGTACTTC
-	-	TRBV4-1	TRBJ1-4	15	CASSRREATNEKLFF	TGCGCCAGCAGCCGCCGGGAAGCAACTAATGAAAAACTGTTTTTT
-	many	TRBV5-1	TRBJ1-3	14	CASSWGPTGNTIYF	TGCGCCAGCAGCTGGGGCCCGACAGGAAACACCATATATTTT
-	-	TRBV9	TRBJ2-2	14	CASDEGGDTGELFF	TGTGCCAGCGATGAGGGGGGGGACACCGGGGAGCTGTTTTTT
TRBD1	-	TRBV7-9	TRBJ1-1	13	CASSWDRDTEAFF	TGTGCCAGCAGCTGGGACAGGGACACTGAAGCTTTCTTT
TRBD2	-	TRBV30	TRBJ2-7	13	CAGNRGGDYEQYF	TGTGCCGGTAACCGGGGAGGGGACTACGAGCAGTACTTC
TRBD2	-	TRBV5-4	TRBJ2-1	15	CASSAGLANRGEQFF	TGTGCCAGCAGCGCGGGACTAGCAAACCGCGGTGAGCAGTTCTTC
TRBD2	-	TRBV2	TRBJ2-3	16	CASRDSGLRGTDTQYF	TGTGCCAGCAGGGATAGCGGGCTCCGGGGCACAGATACGCAGTATTTT
-	few	TRBV7-6	TRBJ2-7	14	CASSLAEGRDEQYF	TGTGCCAGCAGCTTAGCGGAGGGTAGGGACGAGCAGTACTTC
TRBD1	-	TRBV9	TRBJ1-4	13	CASQGTANEKLFF	TGTGCCAGCCAAGGGACAGCGAATGAAAAACTGTTTTTT
TRBD1	-	TRBV2	TRBJ2-2	15	CASTRGQGVAGELFF	TGTGCCAGCACCAGGGGACAGGGGGTAGCCGGGGAGCTGTTTTTT
TRBD1	-	TRBV5-6	TRBJ1-4	14	CASSLGQGTEKLFF	TGTGCCAGCAGCCTGGGACAGGGGACTGAAAAACTGTTTTTT
-	few	TRBV25-1	TRBJ1-2	13	CASRHTGNYGYTF	TGTGCCAGCAGGCACACAGGGAACTATGGCTACACCTTC